This T cell receptor (beta chain) was identified during a study of post-analysis software for immune sequencing data. Study information: Relapsing-remitting, secondary progressive and progressive-relapsing forms made up the multiple sclerosis disease courses.

To note about this clonotype: The antigen is not known.

Prepared libraries of TCR beta cDNA carried unique molecular identifiers. T cells numbering roughly 0.95 to 10 million yielded roughly 0.5 million cDNA molecules. TCRdb used MiXCR to reprocess the PCR reads, holding one entry per CDR3 protein. The sample carries fewer than 900,000 distinct CDR3 sequences, roughly 46% recorded once. The junction had 24 bases not matched to a gene; V was cut back by 10 bases and J by 3 bases. The CDR3 has 20 amino acids. Study-wide results and caveats: TRBV5-6, TRBV5-1 and TRBV20-1 belonged to a set of roughly 5 TRBV segments that were more frequent in patients than controls. Multiple sclerosis was associated with a significant reduction in normalized Chao1 diversity relative to controls.

V and J are TRBV12-3 or TRBV12-4 and TRBJ2-7; the match to TRBD2 covers 13 bases. The specimen sequenced was blood. The source of this sequence is a girl aged 5 to 17 with multiple sclerosis. CDR3 sequence: CATSPEDWERRTSGGYEQYF. CDR3 coding DNA: TGTGCCACCTCCCCAGAGGATTGGGAGAGGAGGACTAGCGGGGGCTACGAGCAGTACTTC.